A selection of T cell receptor beta chains follows, all from one sample in a study of blood T cells in healthy people across ages. MiXCR, applied by TCRdb to the 5' RACE reads, yields one record per CDR3 protein. Of hundreds of thousands of distinct CDR3 sequences listed, roughly 44% are singletons. Sequencing used blood. The receptors stem from an older woman in good health. Each CDR3 is given with its conserved first and last residue. The D gene is left open where the match is weak. Clone size is stated in some rows and not others, as once, few, many or a class when expanded.

CDR3aa | CDR3nt | v_gene | d_gene | j_gene | abundance
CASSYPGTSGPKNIQYF | TGTGCCAGCAGTTACCCAGGGACTAGCGGCCCCAAAAACATTCAGTACTTC | TRBV6-2/TRBV6-3 | TRBD2 | TRBJ2-4 | -
CASSLGRSPPLFGELFF | TGTGCCAGCAGCTTAGGCAGGAGTCCCCCTTTATTTGGAGAACTGTTTTTT | TRBV11-2 | - | TRBJ1-4 | -
CASSFAGGLDYNEQFF | TGTGCCAGCAGCTTTGCGGGGGGACTAGACTACAATGAGCAGTTCTTC | TRBV7-9 | TRBD2 | TRBJ2-1 | few
CASMPGLAAETQYF | TGTGCCAGCATGCCGGGACTAGCTGCTGAGACCCAGTACTTC | TRBV12-3/TRBV12-4 | TRBD2 | TRBJ2-5 | few
CASSPLQGTKNIQYF | TGTGCCAGCAGTCCCCTACAGGGGACCAAAAACATTCAGTACTTC | TRBV12-3/TRBV12-4 | TRBD1 | TRBJ2-4 | -
CSARDMGDTDTQYF | TGCAGTGCTAGAGATATGGGGGACACAGATACGCAGTATTTT | TRBV20-1 | - | TRBJ2-3 | few
CASSQGLEGAYEQYF | TGTGCCAGCAGCCAAGGACTAGAGGGTGCCTACGAGCAGTACTTC | TRBV3-1 | - | TRBJ2-7 | -
CSAHLAGLPYNEQFF | TGCAGTGCGCATCTAGCGGGCCTGCCGTACAATGAGCAGTTCTTC | TRBV20-1 | TRBD2 | TRBJ2-1 | -
CASSQPQADTEAFF | TGTGCCAGCAGCCAGCCCCAGGCAGACACTGAAGCTTTCTTT | TRBV4-2 | - | TRBJ1-1 | few
CASSLVPGTNEQFF | TGTGCCAGCAGCCTTGTACCTGGAACCAATGAGCAGTTCTTC | TRBV9 | - | TRBJ2-1 | few
CASRPPVGTSGIRVPHQTQYF | TGTGCCAGCAGACCCCCGGTCGGGACTAGCGGGATTCGGGTCCCTCATCAGACCCAGTACTTC | TRBV11-1 | TRBD2 | TRBJ2-5 | few
CSARDPTWTSGYEQYF | TGCAGTGCTAGAGACCCCACCTGGACTAGCGGCTACGAGCAGTACTTC | TRBV20-1 | TRBD2 | TRBJ2-7 | -
CASSRLRSMYNEQFF | TGTGCCAGCTCCCGACTCAGATCGATGTACAATGAGCAGTTCTTC | TRBV7-3 | - | TRBJ2-1 | few
CASSPTTGGYGYTF | TGTGCCAGCAGTCCTACAACAGGGGGCTATGGCTACACCTTC | TRBV27 | TRBD1 | TRBJ1-2 | many
CASSFLGGGETQYF | TGTGCCAGCAGCTTTTTAGGGGGCGGAGAGACCCAGTACTTC | TRBV13 | TRBD1 | TRBJ2-5 | few
CSARERTDKTYEQYF | TGCAGTGCTAGAGAACGCACTGATAAGACCTACGAGCAGTACTTC | TRBV20-1 | - | TRBJ2-7 | -
CASSPTGGYLPDYGYTF | TGTGCCAGCAGCCCCACTGGCGGATACCTTCCTGACTATGGCTACACCTTC | TRBV9 | - | TRBJ1-2 | -
CASTYSGAPYEQYF | TGTGCCAGCACCTATTCAGGGGCTCCCTACGAGCAGTACTTC | TRBV3-1 | - | TRBJ2-7 | -
CTSSCEGDQPQHF | TGCACCAGCAGCTGCGAAGGGGATCAGCCCCAGCATTTT | TRBV5-1 | - | TRBJ1-5 | -
CASSPGGINYGYTF | TGTGCCAGCAGTCCCGGGGGTATTAACTATGGCTACACCTTC | TRBV28 | - | TRBJ1-2 | few
CSVGTGGVDTQYF | TGCAGCGTCGGGACAGGGGGTGTAGATACGCAGTATTTT | TRBV29-1 | TRBD1 | TRBJ2-3 | once
CASSLLGRLETQYF | TGTGCCAGCAGTTTGCTGGGGCGGTTAGAGACCCAGTACTTC | TRBV27 | - | TRBJ2-5 | -
CSAKGTKGNQPQHF | TGCAGTGCTAAGGGCACGAAGGGCAATCAGCCCCAGCATTTT | TRBV20-1 | - | TRBJ1-5 | -
CSASYLAISIPYNEQFF | TGCAGTGCTAGTTATCTAGCAATATCCATCCCCTACAATGAGCAGTTCTTC | TRBV20-1 | - | TRBJ2-1 | -
CASSESRDEQYF | TGTGCCAGCAGTGAGTCCCGGGACGAGCAGTACTTC | TRBV28 | - | TRBJ2-7 | -
CATSPRRSGDAQHF | TGTGCCACCAGCCCCAGAAGGTCAGGGGATGCCCAGCATTTT | TRBV15 | - | TRBJ1-5 | -
CASNLAGGPGEQYF | TGTGCCAGCAATCTAGCGGGAGGCCCGGGTGAGCAGTACTTC | TRBV27 | TRBD2 | TRBJ2-7 | -
CASRTRGYEKLFF | TGTGCCAGCAGGACCCGGGGGTATGAAAAACTGTTTTTT | TRBV2 | - | TRBJ1-4 | once
CASSSEVRTGFMPLHF | TGTGCCAGCAGCTCCGAGGTCCGGACAGGGTTTATGCCCCTCCACTTT | TRBV7-6 | TRBD1 | TRBJ1-6 | -
CASSSRGVNTEAFF | TGTGCCAGCAGCTCCAGGGGGGTGAACACTGAAGCTTTCTTT | TRBV2 | TRBD1 | TRBJ1-1 | few
CASSTTGNANYGYTF | TGTGCCAGCAGCACTACAGGGAACGCTAACTATGGCTACACCTTC | TRBV11-2 | - | TRBJ1-2 | -
CASSQDSFNEQFF | TGCGCCAGCAGCCAAGACTCTTTCAATGAGCAGTTCTTC | TRBV4-3 | - | TRBJ2-1 | many
CSVEDSRAGYEQYF | TGCAGCGTTGAAGATTCTCGCGCAGGCTACGAGCAGTACTTC | TRBV29-1 | - | TRBJ2-7 | -
CSARRGVNTEAFF | TGCAGTGCTAGGAGGGGCGTGAACACTGAAGCTTTCTTT | TRBV20-1 | - | TRBJ1-1 | -
CAISSRKDSTGELFF | TGTGCCATCAGTAGTCGTAAAGACTCCACCGGGGAGCTGTTTTTT | TRBV10-3 | - | TRBJ2-2 | few
CASSLNLLPSDTQYF | TGCGCCAGCAGCTTGAACCTACTTCCGTCGGATACGCAGTATTTT | TRBV5-1 | - | TRBJ2-3 | many
CSATPQRTYEQYF | TGCAGTGCTACACCCCAACGGACCTACGAGCAGTACTTC | TRBV20-1 | - | TRBJ2-7 | -
CATRLAPDTDTQYF | TGTGCCACTCGTCTAGCGCCTGACACAGATACGCAGTATTTT | TRBV6-5 | - | TRBJ2-3 | -
CASSEWSYEQYF | TGCGCCAGCAGTGAGTGGTCCTACGAGCAGTACTTC | TRBV10-1 | - | TRBJ2-7 | few
CASSQDLNNEQFF | TGTGCCAGCAGCCAAGACTTGAACAATGAGCAGTTCTTC | TRBV3-1 | - | TRBJ2-1 | many
CASSPTTGTNQPQHF | TGCGCCAGCAGCCCGACGACAGGGACCAATCAGCCCCAGCATTTT | TRBV5-1 | TRBD1 | TRBJ1-5 | -
CASSQDRAGIYNEQFF | TGCGCCAGCAGCCAAGATCGGGCGGGAATCTACAATGAGCAGTTCTTC | TRBV4-1 | - | TRBJ2-1 | -
CASSVRGAGTQETQYF | TGTGCCAGCAGCGTGAGAGGTGCCGGGACGCAAGAGACCCAGTACTTC | TRBV9 | - | TRBJ2-5 | few
CASSFVQEGYEQYF | TGTGCCAGCAGCTTTGTACAAGAAGGCTACGAGCAGTACTTC | TRBV7-9 | - | TRBJ2-7 | -
CASSHLQNSYEQYF | TGTGCCAGCAGCCACCTGCAGAACTCCTACGAGCAGTACTTC | TRBV3-1 | - | TRBJ2-7 | -
CATSRDLNSPLHF | TGTGCCACCAGCAGAGATCTGAATTCACCCCTCCACTTT | TRBV15 | - | TRBJ1-6 | many
CASSGNNEQFF | TGCGCCAGCAGCGGCAACAATGAGCAGTTCTTC | TRBV5-1 | - | TRBJ2-1 | many
CSAPRTGELFF | TGCAGTGCTCCGAGAACCGGGGAGCTGTTTTTT | TRBV20-1 | - | TRBJ2-2 | -
CASQTAGTPYEQYF | TGTGCCAGCCAGACCGCCGGGACTCCCTACGAGCAGTACTTC | TRBV21-1 | - | TRBJ2-7 | few
CASSAQGGYNSPLHF | TGTGCCAGTAGCGCTCAGGGGGGGTATAATTCACCCCTCCACTTT | TRBV7-3 | TRBD1 | TRBJ1-6 | -
CSARDEDRGLYNEQYF | TGCAGTGCTAGAGATGAGGACAGGGGGTTATATAATGAGCAGTACTTC | TRBV20-1 | TRBD1 | TRBJ2-7 | -
CSARSGLADEKLFF | TGCAGTGCTAGATCCGGATTGGCGGATGAAAAACTGTTTTTT | TRBV20-1 | - | TRBJ1-4 | few
CASSYGGGGGYTF | TGTGCCAGCAGTTACGGTGGGGGAGGGGGCTACACCTTC | TRBV27 | - | TRBJ1-2 | -
CATAKTGGADTQYF | TGTGCCACCGCCAAGACAGGGGGCGCAGATACGCAGTATTTT | TRBV9 | TRBD1 | TRBJ2-3 | -
CASSYSPSGMTDTQYF | TGTGCCAGCAGTTACTCACCTAGCGGGATGACAGATACGCAGTATTTT | TRBV6-5 | TRBD2 | TRBJ2-3 | -
CATIGRPGRRNTIYF | TGTGCCACCATAGGCCGCCCGGGGAGAAGAAACACCATATATTTT | TRBV7-3 | - | TRBJ1-3 | -
CASSRGSTYEQFF | TGTGCCAGCAGCAGGGGGAGTACGTATGAGCAGTTCTTC | TRBV2 | TRBD1 | TRBJ2-1 | -
CASSYSNRALGETQYF | TGTGCCAGCAGTTACTCGAACAGGGCTTTAGGGGAGACCCAGTACTTC | TRBV6-5 | - | TRBJ2-5 | -
CASSLGEVLEETQYF | TGCGCCAGCAGCTTGGGGGAGGTCTTAGAAGAGACCCAGTACTTC | TRBV5-1 | - | TRBJ2-5 | -
CASSKGQRNEKLFF | TGTGCCAGCAGCAAGGGACAGAGAAACGAAAAACTGTTTTTT | TRBV6-5 | TRBD1 | TRBJ1-4 | -